This T cell receptor (beta chain) was sequenced during a study of vaccination and CD4 T cells after COVID-19. About the study: Following dose two, a median about 70 days (range 14 to 241) passed before post-vaccine samples were taken. Overlapping spike peptides served as the stimulus for the cells. These peptides came from SARS-CoV-2 and from the common cold coronaviruses HCoV-NL63, HCoV-OC43 and HCoV-229E. Broader study findings: There was no significant change from 21 to 38 median reactive clonotypes.

Treatment noted: roughly 10-day PBMC culture with coronavirus spike peptide pools or control peptides (ViraFEST assay). From the unexposed donor, CD4+ T cells were collected ahead of the COVID-19 pandemic (2011-2018). The assay that was used to sequence DNA from cultured CD4+ T cells was the Oncomine TCR Beta short-read assay. MiXCR, applied by TCRdb to the PCR reads, yields one record per CDR3 protein. The sample lists roughly 7,000 distinct CDR3 sequences, around 39% occurring once. V dropped 2 bases and J dropped 3 bases, with 4 bases sitting between them. This CDR3 has 11 amino acids. Germline-derived CDR1 and CDR2 are DFQATT and SNEGSKA (reference sequence). In regard to this clonotype: Its specificity is not known.

Sequenced: CD4+ T cells from blood, cultured in vitro. This receptor was identified in a human donor in good health. The rearrangement links TRBV20-1 to TRBJ1-2; D is unclear. As DNA, the CDR3 is TGCAGTGCTAGACTACACTATGGCTACACCTTC. Amino acids: CSARLHYGYTF.